This TCR beta chain was sequenced during a study of T cells in Graves' hyperthyroidism and ophthalmopathy. Study-level results: Ophthalmopathy was identified by the model a median about 6.4 months ahead of onset.

The sample holds many counts of this clonotype. No antigen is known for it. The CDR3 length is 15 residues. The germline gives CDR1 MGHRA, CDR2 YSYEKL. Trimming took off 4 bases at V and 4 bases at J, with 14 bases between the two ends. TCR beta CDR3 regions were amplified from RNA. A set of HTBI primers served as the primers for a first-round RT-PCR of the TCR CDR3. Each CDR3 protein is one row after TCRdb ran MiXCR on the multiplex PCR reads. Counted here are 480,000 or so distinct CDR3 sequences, 46% occurring once; the ten biggest clones make up about two fifths. The receptor was derived from an adult woman with Graves' disease, either hyperthyroidism or ophthalmopathy (not recorded which). Sequenced: peripheral blood or thyroid tissue (not recorded which). This sequence joins TRBV4-1 and TRBJ1-5; D not certain. CDR3 in amino acids: CASSPLRNVNQPQHF. The DNA of the CDR3 is TGCGCCAGCAGCCCGCTACGGAACGTAAATCAGCCCCAGCATTTT.